This T cell receptor beta chain was identified in a study of human T cells and chemical hapten exposure. Study-level points and caveats: The study found that DPC sensitization did not change TCRs above 1 in 1000 frequency.

The CDR3 extends over 14 amino acids. The germline CDR1 and CDR2 sequences are KGHSH and LQKENI. V dropped 3 bases and J dropped 10 bases, with 15 bases sitting between them. Time point denoted: pre-sensitization, week 0. Stated treatment: therapeutic diphenylcyclopropenone sensitization with weekly scalp DPC. TCRdb reanalysed the RACE reads using MiXCR and keeps one entry per CDR3 protein. Of over 35,000 distinct CDR3 sequences listed, approximately 10% are singletons. This clonotype has ten or more counts. As yet, its antigen is unknown. This TCR came from a man aged 25-45 years with alopecia areata. Some clones in this sample may be carry-over from other donors' samples. This chain uses TRBV18 with TRBJ2-2; D ambiguous. Sequencing was performed on whole blood, taken in connection with sensitization to the hapten diphenylcyclopropenone (DPC). CDR3 in DNA: TGTGCCAGCTCACCCCCCACATGGTCAGCGGAGCTGTTTTTT. Encoded protein: CASSPPTWSAELFF.